This T cell receptor (beta chain) was profiled in a study of identical twins. Study outcomes and limitations: Analyses of zero insertions could, in part, be confounded by invariant MAIT and iNKT cells.

A few counts support this clonotype. Its antigen is currently unknown. Unique molecular identifiers were present on the cDNA, and a universal primer site came from template switching. TCRdb reanalysed the 5' RACE reads using MiXCR and keeps one entry per CDR3 protein. The repertoire holds some 710,000 distinct CDR3 sequences, with roughly 6.2% as singletons. The V gene end was trimmed by 1 base and the J gene end by 7 bases; junction bases not matched to a gene: 4. The CDR3 loop spans 15 amino acids. Germline-derived CDR1 and CDR2 are LGHDT and YNNKEL (reference sequence). Material: naive T cells sorted from blood. This clonotype originated in a man aged 18 to 35 in good health. The V and J genes are TRBV3-1 and TRBJ2-5; TRBD2 matches at 12 bases. DNA of the CDR3: TGTGCCAGCAGCCAAGGTCTAGCGGGAGGGGGGACCCAGTACTTC. This gives the protein CASSQGLAGGGTQYF.